This entry lists 28 T cell receptor beta chains sequenced from one sample in a study of T cells in Graves' hyperthyroidism and ophthalmopathy. It was RNA transcripts that yielded the amplified TCR beta CDR3 regions. TCR CDR3 regions were first amplified by RT-PCR with HTBI primers. TCRdb processed the multiplex PCR reads anew with MiXCR; each CDR3 protein has one entry. The sample has some 460,000 distinct CDR3 sequences, around 14% seen once; the top ten hold roughly 14%. The sequencing sample was made of blood. The source is a woman aged 18 to 35 with Graves' hyperthyroidism.

This clonotype was counted a few times. The chain joins TRBV20-1 to TRBJ1-3, with D possibly matching TRBD1 (6 bases). Germline CDR1 DFQATT, CDR2 SNEGSKA (reference sequence). CDR3 size: 17 residues. Trimming left V 1 base short and J 2 bases short, with 18 bases between. The CDR3 coding sequence is TGCAGTGCTAGAGGGCGGGGGGGCCCTTCGACTGGAAACACCATATATTTT. The encoded protein is CSARGRGGPSTGNTIYF.

In this sample, this clonotype turned up many times. The gene calls are TRBV11-2 and TRBJ2-1; 8 bases are a match to TRBD2. V shed 1 base, J shed 7 bases, and the junction held 9 bases outside the gene matches. This CDR3 is 16 amino acids long. Germline values: CDR1 SGHAT, CDR2 FQNNGV. CDR3 nucleotides: TGTGCCAGCAGCTTAGGGCGGGGTAGCGGGGAAAATGAGCAGTTCTTC. It translates to CASSLGRGSGENEQFF.

This clonotype occurred many times. This sequence joins TRBV7-8 and TRBJ1-1; D may be TRBD1 (5 bases). CDR1 is SGHVS and CDR2 is FQNEAQ in the germline V gene. The CDR3 runs to 14 residues. V was clipped by 5 bases and J by 5 bases, with 15 bases between them. The CDR3 region has the DNA TGTGCCAGCAGCGCAACGGGGGGAATGACTGAAGCTTTCTTT. It yields the protein CASSATGGMTEAFF.

With regard to this clonotype: This may stem from a read error, because a much larger clone lies one nucleotide away. J is TRBJ1-1 and V is TRBV27; D is uncertain. The CDR3 consists of 11 residues. CDR1 and CDR2 from the germline V gene are MNHEY and SMNVEV (reference sequence). The CDR3 bases are TGTACCAGCTTCAGGTTCGCTGAAGCTTTCTTT. Protein product: CTSFRFAEAFF.

This chain joins TRBV7-2 and TRBJ2-3; TRBD2 aligns across 10 bases. The CDR3 totals 18 residues. Germline lookup yields CDR1 SGHTA and CDR2 FQGNSA. V was clipped by 1 base and J by 2 bases; unmatched bases: 9. CDR3 nucleotide sequence: TGTGCCAGCAGCTTAGATATCCTAGCGGGGGCTTCCACAGATACGCAGTATTTT. Translated: CASSLDILAGASTDTQYF. The full variable domain, with the rest looked up from reference TRBV7-2 and TRBJ2-3, is GAGVSQSPSNKVTEKGKDVELRCDPISGHTALYWYRQSLGQGLEFLIYFQGNSAPDKSGLPSDRFSAERTGGSVSTLTIQRTQQEDSAVYLCASSLDILAGASTDTQYFGPGTRLTVL.

For this clonotype: With a much larger clone just one base away, this may be a read error. V gene TRBV25-1 combines with J gene TRBJ2-7, with D possibly matching TRBD1 (5 bases). V was clipped by 6 bases and J by 3 bases, with 9 bases between them. CDR1 and CDR2 (germline): MGHDK, SYGVNS. The CDR3 loop spans 12 amino acids. The CDR3 loop is CASSSTVYEQYF. Here the CDR3 DNA reads TGTGCCAGCAGCTCGACAGTCTACGAGCAGTACTTC.

This clonotype appeared a few times. The chain employs TRBV14 and TRBJ2-7; D is uncertain. The CDR3 extends over 13 amino acids. Per the germline V gene, CDR1 is SGHDN and CDR2 is FVKESK. The germline V and J ends were trimmed by 0 bases and 6 bases, with 9 bases remaining between them. CDR3 in DNA: TGTGCCAGCAGCCAAGAAATTTTCGGCGAGCAGTACTTC. Its translation is CASSQEIFGEQYF.

The gene calls are TRBV7-6 and TRBJ2-7; D perhaps matches TRBD1 (5 bases). Germline CDR1 SGHVS, CDR2 FNYEAQ. The CDR3 is made up of 14 amino acids. V lost 0 bases and J 6 bases, leaving 12 bases between the germline ends. CDR3 region: CASSLAGVGTEQYF. The CDR3 DNA is TGTGCCAGCAGCTTAGCAGGGGTGGGAACCGAGCAGTACTTC.

V usage is TRBV12-3 or TRBV12-4 and J usage is TRBJ2-3; no firm D call. The length of the CDR3 is 13 residues. Trimming removed 5 bases at V and 5 bases at J, with 11 bases between. The chain's CDR3 is CASSPTVEDTQYF. CDR3 bases: TGTGCCAGCAGTCCCACGGTTGAAGATACGCAGTATTTT.

Many counts were recorded for this clonotype. The chain has TRBV7-2 and TRBJ2-5; D is undetermined. The germline V gene encodes CDR1 SGHTA and CDR2 FQGNSA. The CDR3 covers 14 residues. The V end was cut by 3 bases, the J end by 4 bases, with 12 bases between. The CDR3 here is CASSLSGNGETQYF. The DNA for the CDR3 is TGTGCCAGCAGCTTGTCGGGTAATGGAGAGACCCAGTACTTC.

This clonotype was found many times. The chain uses TRBV7-9 and TRBJ2-1, with TRBD2 matching 15 bases. Losses at the gene ends were 4 bases for V and 4 bases for J; bases not matched to a gene: 5. In germline, CDR1 is SEHNR, CDR2 FQNEAQ (reference sequence). The CDR3 runs 17 residues. In DNA, the CDR3 is TGTGCCAGCAGCTCTAGGACTAGCGGGGGGGCGTACAATGAGCAGTTCTTC. Its translation: CASSSRTSGGAYNEQFF.

This clonotype was counted a few times. The V and J genes are TRBV19 and TRBJ1-1; no clear D. V was cut by 7 bases and J by 1 base, with 13 bases left in between. Germline-derived CDR1 and CDR2 are LNHDA and SQIVND (reference sequence). The CDR3 contains 14 residues. The CDR3 here is CASTSRGRNTEAFF. The CDR3 DNA reads as TGTGCCAGTACCTCGCGAGGAAGGAACACTGAAGCTTTCTTT.

The table lists this clonotype with many counts. The chain has TRBV11-2 and TRBJ2-7; TRBD2 agrees at 11 bases. Germline V CDR1 and CDR2: SGHAT, FQNNGV. This CDR3 contains 18 residues. Losses at the gene ends were 0 bases for V and 3 bases for J; bases not matched to a gene: 10. This CDR3 is CASSLDEQAGTSGYEQYF. CDR3 nucleotides: TGTGCCAGCAGCTTAGACGAACAGGCCGGGACTAGCGGCTACGAGCAGTACTTC. Full variable domain (remainder filled in from reference TRBV11-2 and TRBJ2-7): EAGVAQSPRYKIIEKRQSVAFWCNPISGHATLYWYQQILGQGPKLLIQFQNNGVVDDSQLPKDRFSAERLKGVDSTLKIQPAKLEDSAVYLCASSLDEQAGTSGYEQYFGPGTRLTVT.

The rearrangement uses TRBV5-1 and TRBJ1-1, with a tentative D call TRBD1 (6 bases). The length of the CDR3 is 16 residues. CDR1 is SGHRS and CDR2 is YFSETQ in the germline V gene. V dropped 3 bases and J dropped 0 bases, with 15 bases sitting between them. The CDR3 sequence is CASSSPLGQMNTEAFF. The CDR3 nucleotides read TGCGCCAGCAGCTCCCCCCTGGGACAAATGAACACTGAAGCTTTCTTT.

The gene calls are TRBV15 and TRBJ1-4, with a weak D call TRBD1 (6 bases). Germline assignment: CDR1 LNHNV and CDR2 YYDKDF (reference sequence). The CDR3 covers 13 residues. V gave up 6 bases and J gave up 3 bases, with 8 bases separating them. DNA of the CDR3: TGTGCCACCAGACGGGGGCCTAATGAAAAACTGTTTTTT. It encodes CATRRGPNEKLFF.

This clonotype was found a few times. The chain uses TRBV7-3 and TRBJ1-1; 7 positions agree with TRBD1. Germline assignment: CDR1 SGHTA and CDR2 FQGTGA. The CDR3 spans 14 residues. The J segment lost 0 bases and the V segment lost 9 bases, leaving 7 bases of the junction unmatched. The CDR3 DNA is TGTGCCAGTCGCAAGACAGGGCTGAACACTGAAGCTTTCTTT. Its translation: CASRKTGLNTEAFF.

This clonotype was detected many times. The chain employs TRBV28 and TRBJ1-2; 9 bases agree with TRBD1. The trim removed 3 bases at V and 5 bases at J, leaving 7 bases unmatched. From germline, CDR1 is MDHEN and CDR2 SYDVKM. The CDR3 sequence is 15 residues long. Here the CDR3 DNA reads TGTGCCAGCAGTTTTGGGGAGACAGGGGGATATGGCTACACCTTC. Translation: CASSFGETGGYGYTF.

In its sample, this clonotype was seen many times. The chain joins TRBV11-2 to TRBJ2-1; D uncertain. The CDR3 extends over 12 amino acids. V was pared by 0 bases and J by 6 bases, with 3 bases between. CDR1 is SGHAT, CDR2 FQNNGV, per germline. The CDR3, as DNA: TGTGCCAGCAGCTTAGATCCCAATGAGCAGTTCTTC. Translated, it gives CASSLDPNEQFF. The full variable domain, with the rest looked up from reference TRBV11-2 and TRBJ2-1, is EAGVAQSPRYKIIEKRQSVAFWCNPISGHATLYWYQQILGQGPKLLIQFQNNGVVDDSQLPKDRFSAERLKGVDSTLKIQPAKLEDSAVYLCASSLDPNEQFFGPGTRLTVL.

This clonotype was seen ten or more times. In DNA form, the CDR3 reads TGCAGTGCTCCCGAGCCCTACACCGGGACCAGACGCGGGGAGCTGTTTTTT. Protein sequence: CSAPEPYTGTRRGELFF. The chain joins TRBV20-1 to TRBJ2-2; tentatively, D is TRBD1 or TRBD2 (5 bases each). In germline, CDR1 is DFQATT, CDR2 SNEGSKA (reference sequence). The CDR3 length is 17 residues. V was shortened by 5 bases and J by 7 bases, with 26 bases between the two germline ends.

This clonotype was recorded at least ten times. The CDR3 protein is CASSPRTVNQPQHF. DNA of the CDR3: TGTGCCAGCAGCCCACGGACAGTCAATCAGCCCCAGCATTTT. This chain links TRBV3-1 with TRBJ1-5; possibly TRBD1 for D (6 bases). V dropped 4 bases and J dropped 3 bases, with 10 bases sitting between them. The CDR3 is 14 amino acids. CDR1 and CDR2 from the germline V gene are LGHDT and YNNKEL (reference sequence).

This clonotype was detected many times. The chain links TRBV6-1 to TRBJ2-7; D remains unclear. Trimming removed 2 bases from V and 2 bases from J, with 10 bases in between. CDR3 length equals 14 residues. Germline CDR1 reads MNHNS; CDR2 reads SASEGT. The CDR3 is CASSESVTAYEQYF. For the CDR3, the DNA is TGTGCCAGCAGTGAATCCGTAACCGCCTACGAGCAGTACTTC.

Many counts were recorded for this clonotype. V usage is TRBV7-9 and J usage is TRBJ1-1; D ambiguous. V was shortened by 0 bases and J by 2 bases, with 19 bases between the two germline ends. Germline CDR1 reads SEHNR; CDR2 reads FQNEAQ (reference sequence). The length of the CDR3 is 18 residues. The CDR3 loop is CASSLAQTDLSLNTEAFF. The CDR3 region has the DNA TGTGCCAGCAGCTTAGCGCAAACAGATCTTAGCCTTAACACTGAAGCTTTCTTT.

The chain is built from TRBV10-3 and TRBJ2-5, with D maybe TRBD2 (6 bases). V lost 4 bases and J 5 bases, leaving 14 bases between the germline ends. Germline V gives CDR1 ENHRY, CDR2 SYGVKD. The CDR3 is 14 amino acids. CDR3 sequence reads: CAISAVSGVETQYF. CDR3 sequence (DNA): TGTGCCATCAGTGCGGTTAGCGGTGTTGAGACCCAGTACTTC.

This chain joins TRBV29-1 and TRBJ2-1; D call uncertain. Germline values: CDR1 SQVTM, CDR2 ANQGSEA. The CDR3 runs to 14 residues. The ends were cut back, 4 bases at V and 4 bases at J, with 14 bases in the middle. The CDR3 nucleotides read TGCAGCGTTGTGATCGGGTTGGGGTACAATGAGCAGTTCTTC. It is translated as CSVVIGLGYNEQFF.

The chain joins TRBV19 to TRBJ1-1; the D is unclear. The CDR3 covers 13 residues. The V and J ends lost 3 bases and 3 bases respectively, with 8 bases between them. The germline gives CDR1 LNHDA, CDR2 SQIVND (reference sequence). CDR3 loop: CASSINPHTEAFF. The CDR3 DNA sequence: TGTGCCAGTAGTATCAACCCTCACACTGAAGCTTTCTTT.

The V and J genes are TRBV5-6 and TRBJ1-6; D is unresolved. This CDR3 is 16 amino acids long. V was cut by 1 base and J by 6 bases, with 14 bases left in between. From germline, CDR1 is SGHDT and CDR2 YYEEEE. For the CDR3, the DNA is TGTGCCAGCAGCTTGTGGGCAGTCACCCGTAATTCACCCCTCCACTTT. Protein: CASSLWAVTRNSPLHF.

This chain connects TRBV5-1 to TRBJ2-5; 11 nucleotides align to TRBD2. The junction had 9 bases not matched to a gene; V was cut back by 4 bases and J by 4 bases. The CDR3 spans 16 residues. Germline CDR1 SGHRS, CDR2 YFSETQ. This CDR3 reads CASSPLTSGKGETQYF. In DNA, the CDR3 is TGCGCCAGCAGCCCCCTGACTAGCGGGAAGGGAGAGACCCAGTACTTC.

The CDR3 DNA sequence: TGTGCCAGCAGCTCCTTCACAGGGGGCGTTACCGGGGAGCTGTTTTTT. Its protein is CASSSFTGGVTGELFF. J is TRBJ2-2 and V is TRBV7-2; 9 positions match TRBD1. The length of the CDR3 is 16 residues. Germline V gives CDR1 SGHTA, CDR2 FQGNSA. V trimming: 4 bases; J trimming: 5 bases; junction bases outside the gene matches: 8.